One and the same sample provided the 23 T cell receptor beta chains below, sequenced in a study of cytotoxic CD8 clonotypes in ibrutinib-treated CLL. Generated by immunoSEQ multiplex PCR, the TCRdb table keeps only in-frame clones and is missing some. The data show about 300,000 clones, around 69% seen once. This material consisted of PBMCs, taken at disease progression, from a patient treated with ibrutinib. The receptors here all came from a human donor with chronic lymphocytic leukemia.

The chain combines TRBV7-9 with TRBJ2-4; 7 positions agree with TRBD2. The CDR3 is 17 residues long. The germline CDR1 and CDR2 sequences are SEHNR and FQNEAQ (reference sequence). With 1 base clipped from V and 1 base from J, the junction kept 7 bases outside the gene matches. The CDR3 nucleotides read TGTGCCAGCAGCTTAGGGGGAGGGCGAGGCGCCAAAAACATTCAGTACTTC. Translating gives CASSLGGGRGAKNIQYF.

The J gene is TRBJ2-2, the V gene TRBV9; D gene uncertain. Trimming removed 4 bases at V and 4 bases at J, with 17 bases between. Per germline, CDR1 SGDLS and CDR2 YYNGEE. The CDR3 has 16 residues. This chain's CDR3 is CASSHPKRPTTGELFF. CDR3 coding DNA: TGTGCCAGCAGCCACCCGAAAAGGCCCACCACCGGGGAGCTGTTTTTT. Full variable domain (outside the CDR3, taken from reference TRBV9 and TRBJ2-2): DSGVTQTPKHLITATGQRVTLRCSPRSGDLSVYWYQQSLDQGLQFLIQYYNGEERAKGNILERFSAQQFPDLHSELNLSSLELGDSALYFCASSHPKRPTTGELFFGEGSRLTVL.

This chain uses TRBV7-9 with TRBJ1-2; TRBD1 might be the D (6 bases). This CDR3 comprises 13 residues. V gave up 0 bases and J gave up 8 bases, with 10 bases separating them. The germline CDR1 and CDR2 sequences are SEHNR and FQNEAQ (reference sequence). This CDR3 reads CASSLATGYGYTF. CDR3 in DNA: TGTGCCAGCAGCTTAGCCACAGGGTACGGCTACACCTTC. Filled out from reference TRBV7-9 and TRBJ1-2, the complete variable domain reads DTGVSQNPRHKITKRGQNVTFRCDPISEHNRLYWYRQTLGQGPEFLTYFQNEAQLEKSRLLSDRFSAERPKGSFSTLEIQRTEQGDSAMYLCASSLATGYGYTFGSGTRLTVV.

The J gene is TRBJ1-2, the V gene TRBV6-5; D remains unclear. Germline CDR1 and CDR2: MNHEY and SVGAGI. Trimming removed 4 bases from V and 3 bases from J, with 9 bases in between. The CDR3 spans 13 residues. The CDR3 here is CASSSVLDYGYTF. The CDR3 nucleotides are TGTGCCAGCAGTTCAGTGCTTGACTATGGCTACACCTTC.

Only a few counts were recorded for this clone. V is TRBV7-2 and J is TRBJ2-5; D call uncertain. Germline loops: CDR1 SGHTA, CDR2 FQGNSA. Trimming removed 2 bases at V and 9 bases at J, with 13 bases between. The CDR3 is made up of 13 amino acids. CDR3: CASSLMTTPPQYF. As DNA, the CDR3 is TGTGCCAGCAGCTTAATGACGACACCCCCCCAGTACTTC.

The rearrangement uses TRBV13 and TRBJ2-2; D assignment may be TRBD1 or TRBD2 (5 bases each). Trimming took off 4 bases at V and 6 bases at J, with 9 bases between the two ends. The CDR3 is made up of 13 amino acids. Germline values: CDR1 PRHDT, CDR2 FYEKMQ (reference sequence). In nucleotides, the CDR3 is TGTGCCAGCAGCTCGTGGGGGTCCGGGGAGCTGTTTTTT. Translation gives CASSSWGSGELFF. The full variable domain, in which reference TRBV13 and TRBJ2-2 provide the parts outside the CDR3, is AAGVIQSPRHLIKEKRETATLKCYPIPRHDTVYWYQQGPGQDPQFLISFYEKMQSDKGSIPDRFSAQQFSDYHSELNMSSLELGDSALYFCASSSWGSGELFFGEGSRLTVL.

CDR3 bases: TGTGCCAGCAGTTACTCGGCGGGCAGGGGGGATCAGCCCCAGCATTTT. Translating gives CASSYSAGRGDQPQHF. The genes are TRBV6-6 and TRBJ1-5, with TRBD1 matching 7 bases. V dropped 0 bases and J dropped 5; count of bases not matched to a gene: 7. Germline values: CDR1 MNHNY, CDR2 SVGAGI (reference sequence). There are 16 residues in the CDR3.

V gene TRBV28 combines with J gene TRBJ1-2, with D perhaps matching TRBD1 (6 bases). V lost 7 bases, J lost 2 bases, and 14 bases lay in between. This CDR3 has 14 amino acids. CDR1 MDHEN and CDR2 SYDVKM come from the germline V gene. CDR3 sequence reads: CASTLQGLNYGYTF. DNA of the CDR3: TGTGCCAGCACCCTCCAGGGGCTCAACTATGGCTACACCTTC.

J is TRBJ1-2 and V is TRBV6-1, with TRBD1 matching over 8 bases. The CDR3 spans 13 residues. CDR1 is MNHNS, CDR2 SASEGT, per germline. After removal of 5 bases from V and 10 bases from J, the junction contained 9 bases not matched to a gene. The CDR3 loop reads CASSPRQGIDYTF. The CDR3, as DNA: TGTGCCAGCAGTCCGAGACAGGGGATTGACTACACCTTC.

This clone was observed a handful of times. The J gene is TRBJ1-2, the V gene TRBV19; 12 bases are a match to TRBD1. CDR1 is LNHDA and CDR2 is SQIVND in the germline V gene (reference sequence). The CDR3 is 15 residues long. The ends lost 7 bases at V and 2 bases at J; junction bases unmatched: 5. Here the CDR3 reads CASMGQGAGNYGYTF. The CDR3 DNA sequence: TGTGCCAGTATGGGACAGGGGGCTGGGAACTATGGCTACACCTTC.

The chain couples TRBV7-3 to TRBJ2-5; D is perhaps TRBD1 (6 bases). The CDR3 is 14 residues long. With 5 bases removed from V and 2 bases from J, the gap between germline ends came to 12 bases. Germline loops: CDR1 SGHTA, CDR2 FQGTGA. CDR3 DNA sequence: TGTGCCAGCAGCCCCCAGGGGATGCAAGAGACCCAGTACTTC. Its protein product is CASSPQGMQETQYF.

The V and J genes are TRBV19 and TRBJ2-1; 14 bases align to TRBD2. Losses at the gene ends were 4 bases for V and 6 bases for J; bases not matched to a gene: 2. The CDR3 consists of 15 residues. CDR1 is LNHDA, CDR2 SQIVND, per germline (reference sequence). In DNA form, the CDR3 reads TGTGCCAGTAGTAGGGGACTAGCGGGAGTCAATGAGCAGTTCTTC. Protein sequence: CASSRGLAGVNEQFF.

There are a few counts of this clone. V and J are TRBV5-6 and TRBJ2-1, with D uncertain. V was pared by 4 bases and J by 9 bases, with 5 bases between. The CDR3 is 10 amino acids. Germline lookup yields CDR1 SGHDT and CDR2 YYEEEE. Here the CDR3 DNA reads TGTGCCAGCAGCGGCCCTGAGCAGTTCTTC. Translated: CASSGPEQFF.

The chain is built from TRBV29-1 and TRBJ1-2; D might be TRBD1 (5 bases). V was pared by 6 bases and J by 5 bases, with 19 bases between. Germline CDR1 and CDR2: SQVTM and ANQGSEA. The CDR3 has 14 residues. The DNA for the CDR3 is TGCAGCGTAACGACAGCCAACCCATCATATGGCTACACCTTC. This gives the protein CSVTTANPSYGYTF.

This clone has a handful of counts. The chain combines TRBV5-6 with TRBJ2-1; D is unresolved. This CDR3 is 12 amino acids long. Per the germline V gene, CDR1 is SGHDT and CDR2 is YYEEEE. V dropped 0 bases and J dropped 8 bases, with 6 bases sitting between them. This CDR3 reads CASSLAPYEQFF. The CDR3 bases are TGTGCCAGCAGCTTGGCCCCGTATGAGCAGTTCTTC.

The genes are TRBV10-3 and TRBJ2-7, with D perhaps being TRBD1 or TRBD2 (5 bases each). Trimming pared 10 bases from V and 0 bases from J, leaving 16 bases between. Germline lookup yields CDR1 ENHRY and CDR2 SYGVKD. The CDR3 is made up of 14 amino acids. The CDR3 DNA sequence: TGTGCCACCCTGCCCGGGGCTTCCTCCTACGAGCAGTACTTC. This sequence encodes CATLPGASSYEQYF.

V gene TRBV7-8 combines with J gene TRBJ2-7; 9 nucleotides agree with TRBD2. Losses at the gene ends were 1 base for V and 4 bases for J; bases not matched to a gene: 2. The CDR3 is 14 residues long. Germline V gives CDR1 SGHVS, CDR2 FQNEAQ. CDR3 residues: CASSLVAGGYEQYF. CDR3 bases: TGTGCCAGCAGCTTAGTGGCGGGAGGGTACGAGCAGTACTTC.

The chain uses TRBV25-1 and TRBJ1-6, with D possibly being TRBD1 (6 bases). V was pared by 1 base and J by 6 bases, with 10 bases between. Germline V gene data show CDR1 as MGHDK and CDR2 as SYGVNS. The CDR3 is 15 residues long. The CDR3 here is CASSESGRGNSPLHF. CDR3 DNA: TGTGCCAGCAGTGAATCAGGCAGGGGTAATTCACCCCTCCACTTT.

This clone came up once. This rearrangement joins TRBV7-8 to TRBJ1-4; D perhaps matches TRBD1 (5 bases). The CDR3 is made up of 14 amino acids. Per germline, CDR1 SGHVS and CDR2 FQNEAQ. The V gene lost 0 bases and the J gene lost 5 bases, with 7 bases spanning the gap. The CDR3 region is CASSLAGGNEKLFF. The CDR3 DNA reads TGTGCCAGCAGCTTAGCGGGGGGAAATGAAAAACTGTTTTTT.

The chain is built from TRBV5-6 and TRBJ1-5; the D gene is possibly TRBD1 (5 bases). This CDR3 is built from 13 residues. Germline CDR1 SGHDT, CDR2 YYEEEE. The germline V and J ends were trimmed by 0 bases and 5 bases, with 6 bases remaining between them. The chain's CDR3 is CASSLAGHQPQHF. CDR3 in DNA: TGTGCCAGCAGCTTGGCAGGGCATCAGCCCCAGCATTTT.

This sequence joins TRBV27 and TRBJ2-3; the D is unclear. V was clipped by 1 base and J by 0 bases, with 8 bases between them. Germline V gene data show CDR1 as MNHEY and CDR2 as SMNVEV (reference sequence). This CDR3 is 15 amino acids long. The CDR3 region is CASSLYPISTDTQYF. As DNA, the CDR3 is TGTGCCAGCAGTTTATATCCGATTAGCACAGATACGCAGTATTTT.

This chain uses TRBV5-4 with TRBJ2-7, with 8 bases fitting TRBD1. J lost 3 bases, V lost 3 bases, and 11 bases had no gene match. The CDR3 has 16 amino acids. Germline CDR1 reads SGHNT; CDR2 reads YYREEE (reference sequence). The CDR3 sequence: CASSSGQAMPGYEQYF. The CDR3 nucleotides read TGTGCCAGCAGCTCGGGACAGGCCATGCCCGGCTACGAGCAGTACTTC. Together with reference TRBV5-4 and TRBJ2-7, the CDR3 gives the full variable domain: ETGVTQSPTHLIKTRGQQVTLRCSSQSGHNTVSWYQQALGQGPQFIFQYYREEENGRGNFPPRFSGLQFPNYSSELNVNALELDDSALYLCASSSGQAMPGYEQYFGPGTRLTVT.

The rearrangement links TRBV10-3 to TRBJ2-3; 9 bases align to TRBD2. There are 14 residues in the CDR3. Trimming took 10 bases from V and 3 from J; bases not matched to a gene: 8. Per germline, CDR1 ENHRY and CDR2 SYGVKD. CDR3 protein: CATAASGNTDTQYF. The CDR3 DNA sequence: TGTGCCACCGCCGCTAGCGGGAATACAGATACGCAGTATTTT.